A selection of T cell receptor beta chains follows, all from one sample in a study of blood T cell repertoires in COVID-19. TCRdb's table, derived via immunoSEQ multiplex PCR, lists solely in-frame clones and lacks some. Here the sample spans approximately 500,000 clones, approximately 91% being singletons. The sequencing sample was made of peripheral blood. All receptors come from a woman between 45 and 65 years old with COVID-19, enrolled during active disease. Both conserved end residues are part of each CDR3. The D gene is left open where the match is weak. Rows may omit the clone size; those that give it use once, few, many or a size class.

D: NA
J: TRBJ2-7
size: NA
V: TRBV9
DNA: TGTGCCAGCAGCGTGGGCGGGCTCGGACCCGACGAGCAGTACTTC
CDR3: CASSVGGLGPDEQYF

D: TRBD1
J: TRBJ2-7
size: NA
V: TRBV19
DNA: TGTGCCAGTAGTCCATGGACAGGGGACGACGAGCAGTACTTC
CDR3: CASSPWTGDDEQYF

D: TRBD1
J: TRBJ1-5
size: NA
V: TRBV7-8
DNA: TGTGCCAGCAGCTTTTCAGGGGGCTATCAGCCCCAGCATTTT
CDR3: CASSFSGGYQPQHF

D: TRBD1
J: TRBJ2-7
size: NA
V: TRBV19
DNA: TGTGCCAGTAGTACCTTACAGGGGCTCTTCTACGAGCAGTACTTC
CDR3: CASSTLQGLFYEQYF

D: NA
J: TRBJ2-2
size: NA
V: TRBV5-1
DNA: TGCGCCAGCAGCTTGGCGGCTAGCGCGAACACCGGGGAGCTGTTTTTT
CDR3: CASSLAASANTGELFF

D: TRBD2
J: TRBJ2-3
size: few
V: TRBV5-4
DNA: TGTGCCAGCAGCTTGGTAGGGACTACCAGCACAGATACGCAGTATTTT
CDR3: CASSLVGTTSTDTQYF

D: NA
J: TRBJ2-7
size: NA
V: TRBV5-1
DNA: TGCGCCAGCAGCTTTAGCAGCACCTACGAGCAGTACTTC
CDR3: CASSFSSTYEQYF

D: TRBD1
J: TRBJ1-6
size: NA
V: TRBV10-2
DNA: TGCGCCAGTGGGGACAGGGACAATTCACCCCTCCACTTT
CDR3: CASGDRDNSPLHF

D: NA
J: TRBJ1-1
size: NA
V: TRBV5-1
DNA: TGCGCCAGCGGTGAGGGGGGGAGTAGAACTGAAGCTTTCTTT
CDR3: CASGEGGSRTEAFF

D: NA
J: TRBJ2-7
size: few
V: TRBV10-2
DNA: TGCGCCAGCAGTACCGGGGGGCCTTCCTACGAGCAGTACTTC
CDR3: CASSTGGPSYEQYF

D: TRBD1
J: TRBJ2-3
size: NA
V: TRBV6-6
DNA: TGTGCCAGCAGTTACTCGGCAGGGGGCGATTCAGATACGCAGTATTTT
CDR3: CASSYSAGGDSDTQYF

D: NA
J: TRBJ1-1
size: NA
V: TRBV7-9
DNA: TGTGCCAGCAGCCGTCCCCTCGGACAGTCAAACACTGAAGCTTTCTTT
CDR3: CASSRPLGQSNTEAFF

D: NA
J: TRBJ2-6
size: NA
V: TRBV5-4
DNA: TGTGCCAGCAGGGCCGGGGCCAACGTCCTGACTTTC
CDR3: CASRAGANVLTF

D: NA
J: TRBJ1-1
size: once
V: TRBV5-1
DNA: TGCGCCAGCAGCTTGGCCGGCGGGGTCCCCAGCCTGAACACTGAAGCTTTCTTT
CDR3: CASSLAGGVPSLNTEAFF

D: TRBD2
J: TRBJ2-2
size: once
V: TRBV6-4
DNA: TGTGCCAGCAGTGACGCTAGCGGTGGTGCCGGGGAGCTGTTTTTT
CDR3: CASSDASGGAGELFF

D: TRBD2
J: TRBJ2-1
size: NA
V: TRBV29-1
DNA: TGCAGCGCAGTCCCGGGACTAGCGGGGGCCTACAATGAGCAGTTCTTC
CDR3: CSAVPGLAGAYNEQFF

D: TRBD2
J: TRBJ2-1
size: NA
V: TRBV5-4
DNA: TGTGCCAGCAGCCCACACCGACTAGCGGGGGTGCAATACAATGAGCAGTTCTTC
CDR3: CASSPHRLAGVQYNEQFF

D: TRBD1
J: TRBJ1-1
size: NA
V: TRBV2
DNA: TGTGCCAGCAGTGAAGGGGACAGAGGAGCTTTCTTT
CDR3: CASSEGDRGAFF

D: TRBD1
J: TRBJ1-2
size: once
V: TRBV6-4
DNA: TGTGCCAGCAGTCCGGACAGGGGGCCCTATGGCTACACCTTC
CDR3: CASSPDRGPYGYTF

D: NA
J: TRBJ1-5
size: NA
V: TRBV5-1
DNA: TGCGCCAGCAGCTTAAACCGGGGACAGCCCCAGCATTTT
CDR3: CASSLNRGQPQHF

D: NA
J: TRBJ2-1
size: NA
V: TRBV29-1
DNA: TGCAGCGTTAAGACTAGACTTGCTGGTGAGCAGTTCTTC
CDR3: CSVKTRLAGEQFF

D: NA
J: TRBJ2-7
size: NA
V: TRBV4-2
DNA: TGTGCCAGCAGCCAAGGGTACGGCGAGCAGTACTTC
CDR3: CASSQGYGEQYF

D: TRBD1
J: TRBJ2-7
size: once
V: TRBV14
DNA: TGTGCCAGCAGCCCCCGAACCGGGACAGGGATCAACGAGCAGTACTTC
CDR3: CASSPRTGTGINEQYF

D: NA
J: TRBJ1-1
size: NA
V: TRBV6-5
DNA: TGTGCCAGCAGTTATTCGAGCCGGAACACTGAAGCTTTCTTT
CDR3: CASSYSSRNTEAFF

D: NA
J: TRBJ1-2
size: NA
V: TRBV7-9
DNA: TGTGCCAGCAGCTTAAAAAGTGGAGAGGGTGATTCTGCGGGCTACACCTTC
CDR3: CASSLKSGEGDSAGYTF

D: NA
J: TRBJ2-1
size: NA
V: TRBV6-5
DNA: TGTGCCAGCAGCACTCCCTATGGGACAGAGCAGTTCTTC
CDR3: CASSTPYGTEQFF

D: TRBD1
J: TRBJ2-7
size: NA
V: TRBV30
DNA: TGTGCCTGGAGTGTAGGGACAGGGGGTTACGAGCAGTACTTC
CDR3: CAWSVGTGGYEQYF

D: TRBD1
J: TRBJ2-7
size: NA
V: TRBV18
DNA: TGTGCCAGCTCACCTCGGACAGGTGGAGAATACGAGCAGTACTTC
CDR3: CASSPRTGGEYEQYF

D: TRBD1
J: TRBJ2-7
size: NA
V: TRBV9
DNA: TGTGCCAGCAGCCCCAGGACAGGCCAGGGAGACGAGCAGTACTTC
CDR3: CASSPRTGQGDEQYF

D: TRBD1
J: TRBJ2-5
size: NA
V: TRBV7-8
DNA: TGTGCGAGCCCCGGGACAGGGAAAGAGACCCAGTACTTC
CDR3: CASPGTGKETQYF

D: TRBD1
J: TRBJ2-7
size: NA
V: TRBV27
DNA: TGTGCCAGCAGTTCCACAGGGGGCCACCTCAACGAGCAGTACTTC
CDR3: CASSSTGGHLNEQYF

D: NA
J: TRBJ2-7
size: NA
V: TRBV7-8
DNA: TGTGCCAGCAGCTTCCCCTCGAGCCTTTACGAGCAGTACTTC
CDR3: CASSFPSSLYEQYF

D: NA
J: TRBJ1-4
size: NA
V: TRBV10-3
DNA: TGTGCCATCAGTGATGGACCAGGGCCCTCAACTAATGAAAAACTGTTTTTT
CDR3: CAISDGPGPSTNEKLFF

D: TRBD1
J: TRBJ2-1
size: NA
V: TRBV27
DNA: TGTGCCAGCAGTCACCGGGACAGGGGTCATGAGCAGTTCTTC
CDR3: CASSHRDRGHEQFF

D: NA
J: TRBJ1-2
size: NA
V: TRBV19
DNA: TGTGCCAGTAGACCCGGGACAAGCTATGGCTACACCTTC
CDR3: CASRPGTSYGYTF

D: TRBD2
J: TRBJ2-2
size: NA
V: TRBV7-9
DNA: TGTGCCAGCAGCCGTTCTAGCGGCACCGGGGAGCTGTTTTTT
CDR3: CASSRSSGTGELFF

D: TRBD1
J: TRBJ1-1
size: NA
V: TRBV19
DNA: TGTGCCAGTATCCCGACAGGGCGGGCCAGGGACACTGAAGCTTTCTTT
CDR3: CASIPTGRARDTEAFF

D: NA
J: TRBJ1-1
size: once
V: TRBV27
DNA: TGTGCCAGCAGTTTATCGATGCAGGGCAGCGCTTTCTTT
CDR3: CASSLSMQGSAFF

D: NA
J: TRBJ1-1
size: once
V: TRBV5-6
DNA: TGTGCCAGCAGCTTGGGGGCCAGAACTGAAGCTTTCTTT
CDR3: CASSLGARTEAFF

D: NA
J: TRBJ1-4
size: NA
V: TRBV5-1
DNA: TGCGCCAGCAGCTGGACAGCGGACAAGATGGGTAAACTGTTTTTT
CDR3: CASSWTADKMGKLFF

D: NA
J: TRBJ1-2
size: NA
V: TRBV3-1/TRBV3-2
DNA: TGTGCCAGCAGCCAAGAGGGTCGGGGGGTCAGCGGCTACACCTTC
CDR3: CASSQEGRGVSGYTF

D: NA
J: TRBJ1-4
size: NA
V: TRBV13
DNA: TGTGCCAGCAGCTTACAAGGGGTTTATGAAAAACTGTTTTTT
CDR3: CASSLQGVYEKLFF

D: NA
J: TRBJ1-2
size: NA
V: TRBV12-3/TRBV12-4
DNA: TGTGCCAGCAGTTACGGACAGAACTATGGCTACACCTTC
CDR3: CASSYGQNYGYTF

D: TRBD2
J: TRBJ2-7
size: NA
V: TRBV19
DNA: TGTGCCAGTAGTCGAACGGGCCCTAGCGGGGGGTCCTCCTACGAGCAGTACTTC
CDR3: CASSRTGPSGGSSYEQYF

D: TRBD1
J: TRBJ2-1
size: NA
V: TRBV28
DNA: TGTGCCAGCAGTGTATTGGGACAGGGGGCCTACAATGAGCAGTTCTTC
CDR3: CASSVLGQGAYNEQFF

D: NA
J: TRBJ2-7
size: NA
V: TRBV5-4
DNA: TGTGCCAGCAGCTTGGCTAGTTCCCCCCTGGGCTCCTACGAGCAGTACTTC
CDR3: CASSLASSPLGSYEQYF

D: TRBD1
J: TRBJ2-3
size: NA
V: TRBV10-3
DNA: TGTGCCACCACAGGGGGCCTTAGCACAGATACGCAGTATTTT
CDR3: CATTGGLSTDTQYF

D: NA
J: TRBJ1-1
size: NA
V: TRBV2
DNA: TGTGCCAGCAGTGGACAGCCGAACACTGAAGCTTTCTTT
CDR3: CASSGQPNTEAFF

D: TRBD1
J: TRBJ2-3
size: NA
V: TRBV24-1
DNA: TGTGCCACCAGTGGGGTACAGGGGGCGGGAGATACGCAGTATTTT
CDR3: CATSGVQGAGDTQYF

D: NA
J: TRBJ2-7
size: once
V: TRBV6-5
DNA: TGTGCCAGCAGTTACGATGGGCATACCTACGAGCAGTACTTC
CDR3: CASSYDGHTYEQYF

D: TRBD2
J: TRBJ2-3
size: NA
V: TRBV11-3
DNA: TGTGCCAGCAGCTTAGTTAGCGGGGGGGCCGCAGATACGCAGTATTTT
CDR3: CASSLVSGGAADTQYF

D: NA
J: TRBJ2-3
size: NA
V: TRBV11-2
DNA: TGTGCCAGCAGCTTAGTCCTTAGTCGGGGCACAGATACGCAGTATTTT
CDR3: CASSLVLSRGTDTQYF

D: NA
J: TRBJ1-2
size: NA
V: TRBV5-1
DNA: TGCGCCAGCAGCGCTACAGGGTCCGGCTACACCTTC
CDR3: CASSATGSGYTF

D: TRBD2
J: TRBJ2-1
size: NA
V: TRBV19
DNA: TGTGCCAGTAGTGTCACTAGCGGGGTTGTAAATGAGCAGTTCTTC
CDR3: CASSVTSGVVNEQFF

D: NA
J: TRBJ2-1
size: NA
V: TRBV10-1
DNA: TGCGCCAGCAGTGAGACTTACCCCTACAATGAGCAGTTCTTC
CDR3: CASSETYPYNEQFF

D: NA
J: TRBJ1-1
size: NA
V: TRBV6-6
DNA: TGTGCCAGCAGTAAAGATGACAGCCACACTGAAGCTTTCTTT
CDR3: CASSKDDSHTEAFF

D: NA
J: TRBJ1-2
size: NA
V: TRBV12-3/TRBV12-4
DNA: TGTGCCAGCAGTTTAGGGGGCGCGAATGGCTACACCTTC
CDR3: CASSLGGANGYTF

D: TRBD1
J: TRBJ1-4
size: NA
V: TRBV18
DNA: TGTGCCAGCTCACCAAGGACAGGGGAAACTAATGAAAAACTGTTTTTT
CDR3: CASSPRTGETNEKLFF

D: TRBD1
J: TRBJ1-5
size: NA
V: TRBV28
DNA: TGTGCCAGCAGACCCTCTGCCCAGGGGGCCTTCAATCAGCCCCAGCATTTT
CDR3: CASRPSAQGAFNQPQHF

D: NA
J: TRBJ1-1
size: NA
V: TRBV11-1
DNA: TGTGCCAGCAGCGCCAAACAGGAATGGACTGAAGCTTTCTTT
CDR3: CASSAKQEWTEAFF